Following are 30 T cell receptor beta chains from one sample sequenced in a study of control samples from healthy donors and cancer patients. Assay used: immunoSEQ multiplex PCR; TCRdb lists only in-frame clones, some missing. The table includes more than 70,000 clones, about nine tenths detected once. Material: PBMCs. The source of these receptors is a man aged 60 to 69 with lung cancer.

The chain combines TRBV6-5 with TRBJ1-5; D uncertain. The CDR3 is made up of 13 amino acids. Germline loops: CDR1 MNHEY, CDR2 SVGAGI. V lost 2 bases and J lost 3, with 5 bases in between. CDR3 bases: TGTGCCAGCAGTTACGATCCCAATCAGCCCCAGCATTTT. This encodes CASSYDPNQPQHF.

The chain links TRBV5-4 to TRBJ2-1; TRBD2 matches at 8 bases. There are 15 residues in the CDR3. Germline V gene data show CDR1 as SGHNT and CDR2 as YYREEE (reference sequence). With 7 bases clipped from V and 4 bases from J, the junction kept 10 bases outside the gene matches. The CDR3 is CASAETSGGYNEQFF. CDR3 in DNA: TGTGCCAGCGCGGAAACGAGCGGGGGATACAATGAGCAGTTCTTC.

The J gene is TRBJ2-3, the V gene TRBV23-1; TRBD1 matches at 9 bases. TRBV23-1 is an open reading frame whose function is uncertain. The CDR3 length is 18 residues. V trimming: 3 bases; J trimming: 0 bases; junction bases outside the gene matches: 10. CDR3 sequence (DNA): TGCGCCAGCAGTCAGAGGGACAGGGCTGAGGCAAGCACAGATACGCAGTATTTT. The encoded protein is CASSQRDRAEASTDTQYF.

The V call is TRBV3-1 (or the pseudogene TRBV3-2), the J call TRBJ1-1; 7 nucleotides line up with TRBD1. The CDR3 extends over 15 amino acids. Per germline, CDR1 LGHDT and CDR2 YNNKEL (reference sequence). Trimming removed 1 base from V and 5 bases from J; junction bases left unmatched: 7. This chain's CDR3 is CASSQVSGQITEAFF. In DNA, the CDR3 is TGTGCCAGCAGCCAAGTATCGGGACAGATAACTGAAGCTTTCTTT.

This clone was seen once. This sequence joins TRBV10-3 and TRBJ2-1, with 7 bases fitting TRBD1. The CDR3 totals 13 residues. Trimming removed 6 bases from V and 6 bases from J; junction bases left unmatched: 5. Germline V gene sequence: CDR1 ENHRY, CDR2 SYGVKD. CDR3 loop: CAISERQGNEQFF. For the CDR3, the DNA is TGTGCCATCAGCGAAAGACAGGGCAATGAGCAGTTCTTC.

The rearrangement links TRBV5-6 to TRBJ2-4; 7 positions match TRBD1. This CDR3 has 15 amino acids. The V segment lost 3 bases and the J segment 0 bases; nucleotides outside the gene matches: 3. The germline CDR1 and CDR2 sequences are SGHDT and YYEEEE. As DNA, the CDR3 is TGTGCCAGCAGCTGGGGACAGCTAGCCAAAAACATTCAGTACTTC. Encoded protein: CASSWGQLAKNIQYF.

This clone has a single count. This chain uses TRBV14 with TRBJ1-1; D is unresolved. Trimming removed 4 bases at V and 0 bases at J, with 12 bases between. The CDR3 is 15 amino acids. Germline V gene sequence: CDR1 SGHDN, CDR2 FVKESK. The CDR3 nucleotides are TGTGCCAGCAGCCCCTATGGGATCATGAACACTGAAGCTTTCTTT. Amino acid sequence: CASSPYGIMNTEAFF.

This rearrangement joins TRBV19 to TRBJ1-5; TRBD1 is a possible D gene (6 bases). In germline, CDR1 is LNHDA, CDR2 SQIVND (reference sequence). Between the trimmed V and J ends, which lost 5 bases and 3 bases, there was a span of 20 bases. The CDR3 loop spans 17 amino acids. CDR3 sequence: CASSQGGGRGFNQPQHF. The CDR3 DNA reads as TGTGCCAGTAGTCAAGGGGGGGGCAGGGGATTCAATCAGCCCCAGCATTTT.

The V gene is TRBV27, the J gene TRBJ1-5, with D unresolved. This CDR3 region has 13 residues. Germline lookup yields CDR1 MNHEY and CDR2 SMNVEV (reference sequence). The V and J ends lost 3 bases and 4 bases respectively, with 7 bases between them. CDR3 residues: CASSFTRNQPQHF. As DNA, the CDR3 is TGTGCCAGCAGTTTCACAAGGAATCAGCCCCAGCATTTT.

This clone was recorded once. Here the CDR3 reads CASSPGTGGADTQYF. CDR3 nucleotide sequence: TGCGCCAGCAGCCCCGGGACAGGGGGCGCAGATACGCAGTATTTT. The rearrangement uses TRBV5-1 and TRBJ2-3; TRBD1 matches 12 bases. There are 15 residues in the CDR3. In germline, CDR1 is SGHRS, CDR2 YFSETQ. The ends lost 4 bases at V and 4 bases at J; junction bases unmatched: 4. Complete variable domain (other parts from reference TRBV5-1 and TRBJ2-3): KAGVTQTPRYLIKTRGQQVTLSCSPISGHRSVSWYQQTPGQGLQFLFEYFSETQRNKGNFPGRFSGRQFSNSRSEMNVSTLELGDSALYLCASSPGTGGADTQYFGPGTRLTVL.

This clone was detected only once. The gene calls are TRBV18 and TRBJ2-1, with D perhaps TRBD1 (6 bases). The V end was cut by 3 bases, the J end by 3 bases, with 12 bases between. The V gene's germline CDR1 is KGHSH and CDR2 LQKENI. The length of the CDR3 is 15 residues. The CDR3 region has the DNA TGTGCCAGCTCACCGGTGCAGGGGCGCTACAATGAGCAGTTCTTC. As protein: CASSPVQGRYNEQFF.

The gene calls are TRBV9 and TRBJ2-2, with D possibly matching TRBD2 (5 bases). Germline loops: CDR1 SGDLS, CDR2 YYNGEE. V shed 5 bases and J shed 2 bases, with 10 bases lying between them. The CDR3 is 14 amino acids. DNA for the CDR3: TGTGCCAGCAGGGTCGGGGTAAACACCGGGGAGCTGTTTTTT. Translating gives CASRVGVNTGELFF.

The chain couples TRBV7-2 to TRBJ1-2, with TRBD1 identical over 8 bases. The germline CDR1 and CDR2 sequences are SGHTA and FQGNSA. This CDR3 spans 15 amino acids. The trim removed 2 bases at V and 2 bases at J, leaving 4 bases unmatched. Here the CDR3 reads CASSLSRTGNYGYTF. The CDR3 DNA is TGTGCCAGCAGCTTATCCCGGACAGGGAACTATGGCTACACCTTC.

This clone was counted only a few times. The chain is built from TRBV6-6 and TRBJ2-2; D uncertain. This CDR3 region has 12 residues. V was pared by 4 bases and J by 5 bases, with 5 bases between. Germline V CDR1 and CDR2: MNHNY, SVGAGI (reference sequence). DNA for the CDR3: TGTGCCAGCAGTTCGATGACCGGGGAGCTGTTTTTT. Encoded protein: CASSSMTGELFF.

The chain couples TRBV24-1 to TRBJ1-4; weak D call: TRBD1 (5 bases). Germline loops: CDR1 KGHDR, CDR2 SFDVKD. The CDR3 extends over 19 amino acids. V lost 4 bases, J lost 1 base, and 21 bases lay in between. The CDR3 protein is CATSDPITRGAETNEKLFF. CDR3 DNA sequence: TGTGCCACCAGTGACCCTATTACGAGAGGGGCAGAAACTAATGAAAAACTGTTTTTT.

The rearrangement uses TRBV7-2 and TRBJ1-4, with D hard to call. This CDR3 has 16 residues. Germline V gives CDR1 SGHTA, CDR2 FQGNSA. With 6 bases removed from V and 5 bases from J, the gap between germline ends came to 19 bases. In nucleotides, the CDR3 is TGTGCCAGCAGTCCGTCCGCCTCTAACAGAAATGAAAAACTGTTTTTT. Translating gives CASSPSASNRNEKLFF. Using reference TRBV7-2 and TRBJ1-4 for the parts outside the CDR3, the full variable domain is GAGVSQSPSNKVTEKGKDVELRCDPISGHTALYWYRQSLGQGLEFLIYFQGNSAPDKSGLPSDRFSAERTGGSVSTLTIQRTQQEDSAVYLCASSPSASNRNEKLFFGSGTQLSVL.

The chain couples TRBV6-5 to TRBJ1-6, with TRBD1 as a possible D gene (6 bases). V lost 6 bases and J lost 12, with 21 bases in between. The CDR3 extends over 15 amino acids. Per the germline V gene, CDR1 is MNHEY and CDR2 is SVGAGI. CDR3 in DNA: TGTGCCAGCAGGGGTACAGGGTTCAGGGTCGGACCCCTCCACTTT. Translated, it gives CASRGTGFRVGPLHF.

This clone turned up a few times. The same CDR3 also results from other DNA sequences found in this sample. V usage is TRBV5-1 and J usage is TRBJ2-5, with TRBD1 matching over 9 bases. The germline V gene encodes CDR1 SGHRS and CDR2 YFSETQ. The V and J ends lost 1 base and 3 bases, in that order; junction bases with no gene match: 7. The CDR3 runs to 16 residues. Written as DNA, the CDR3 is TGCGCCAGCAGCTTGTTACCGGGACAGGGTAAAGAGACCCAGTACTTC. Protein: CASSLLPGQGKETQYF.

The rearrangement joins TRBV5-1 to TRBJ1-2; D uncertain. Per germline, CDR1 SGHRS and CDR2 YFSETQ. The V end lost 4 bases, the J end lost 4 bases, and 8 bases lay between the germline ends. The CDR3 totals 12 residues. The CDR3 nucleotides read TGCGCCAGCAGCCAGGACGGCTATGGCTACACCTTC. Encoded protein: CASSQDGYGYTF.

The chain employs TRBV7-9 and TRBJ2-7; the match to TRBD1 covers 7 bases. Trimming took 3 bases from V and 2 from J; bases not matched to a gene: 4. CDR1 is SEHNR, CDR2 FQNEAQ, per germline (reference sequence). The CDR3 is 14 residues long. CDR3 sequence reads: CASSFPGGTYEQYF. The CDR3, as DNA: TGTGCCAGCAGCTTCCCAGGGGGAACCTACGAGCAGTACTTC.

The V call is TRBV6-4, the J call TRBJ2-7, with TRBD2 matching 8 bases. The J segment lost 0 bases and the V segment lost 6 bases, leaving 7 bases of the junction unmatched. This CDR3 comprises 15 residues. Germline CDR1 and CDR2: MRHNA and SNTAGT. In DNA form, the CDR3 reads TGTGCCAGCAGGGCTCTAGCGGGTGCCTCCTACGAGCAGTACTTC. This codes for CASRALAGASYEQYF.

The J gene is TRBJ2-7, the V gene TRBV13; D ambiguous. V lost 0 bases and J 5 bases, leaving 5 bases between the germline ends. The CDR3 sequence is 12 residues long. Germline CDR1 reads PRHDT; CDR2 reads FYEKMQ (reference sequence). In nucleotides, the CDR3 is TGTGCCAGCAGCTTAGGCCGCAACGAGCAGTACGTC. This translates into CASSLGRNEQYV.

The chain combines TRBV30 with TRBJ1-5; D is unclear. Germline V CDR1 and CDR2: GTSNPN, SVGIG (reference sequence). The CDR3 is 13 residues long. The V end lost 3 bases, the J end lost 5 bases, and 11 bases lay between the germline ends. The CDR3 protein is CAWSFSLDQPQHF. CDR3 coding DNA: TGTGCCTGGAGCTTCAGCCTGGATCAGCCCCAGCATTTT.

The chain combines TRBV5-1 with TRBJ2-1; 10 bases are a match to TRBD1. This CDR3 spans 13 amino acids. Germline values: CDR1 SGHRS, CDR2 YFSETQ. The V and J ends lost 2 bases and 8 bases, in that order; junction bases with no gene match: 1. CDR3 loop: CASSLGQGDEQFF. The CDR3 DNA reads as TGCGCCAGCAGCTTAGGACAGGGGGATGAGCAGTTCTTC.

The genes are TRBV12-5 and TRBJ2-2, with 10 bases fitting TRBD2. The V segment lost 5 bases and the J segment 3 bases; nucleotides outside the gene matches: 3. This CDR3 contains 15 residues. CDR1 and CDR2 from the germline V gene are LGHNT and FRNRAP. The CDR3, as DNA: TGTGCTAGTGGTGCTAGCGGGGGCTACACCGGGGAGCTGTTTTTT. Protein sequence: CASGASGGYTGELFF.

The chain carries TRBV10-1 and TRBJ2-2; possibly TRBD2 for D (6 bases). V lost 5 bases to trimming and J lost 1 base, with 8 bases between them. This CDR3 region has 14 residues. Germline lookup yields CDR1 WNHNN and CDR2 SYGVQD (reference sequence). CDR3 nucleotide sequence: TGCGCCAGCAGTCTAGCGAGGAACACCGGGGAGCTGTTTTTT. Amino acids: CASSLARNTGELFF.

The chain is built from TRBV3-1 (or the pseudogene TRBV3-2) and TRBJ2-7; D is unclear. The CDR3 is made up of 11 amino acids. The germline V gene has CDR1 LGHDT and CDR2 YNNKEL (reference sequence). Between the trimmed V and J ends, which lost 4 bases and 5 bases, there was a span of 6 bases. The CDR3 nucleotides are TGTGCCAGCAGCCTCTTACACGAGCAGTACTTC. The encoded protein is CASSLLHEQYF.

The V and J genes are TRBV5-1 and TRBJ1-1; a weak D match, TRBD1 (5 bases). The germline V gene has CDR1 SGHRS and CDR2 YFSETQ. The V gene lost 2 bases and the J gene lost 3 bases, with 11 bases spanning the gap. The CDR3 runs to 14 residues. For the CDR3, the DNA is TGCGCCAGCAGCTTTAGGGGAGGAGACACTGAAGCTTTCTTT. Translated, it gives CASSFRGGDTEAFF.

The CDR3 nucleotides are TGTGCCAGCAGCACAGGACAGCAAGAGACCCAGTACTTC. Translating gives CASSTGQQETQYF. The rearrangement uses TRBV9 and TRBJ2-5; a possible D gene is TRBD1 (6 bases). V was trimmed by 4 bases and J by 2 bases, leaving 9 bases between them. Germline V gives CDR1 SGDLS, CDR2 YYNGEE. The CDR3 is 13 residues long.

The chain has TRBV9 and TRBJ1-2; D uncertain. V lost 1 base and J lost 2, with 6 bases in between. Germline CDR1 and CDR2: SGDLS and YYNGEE. The CDR3 extends over 13 amino acids. CDR3: CASSVTLNYGYTF. Here the CDR3 DNA reads TGTGCCAGCAGCGTAACACTGAACTATGGCTACACCTTC.